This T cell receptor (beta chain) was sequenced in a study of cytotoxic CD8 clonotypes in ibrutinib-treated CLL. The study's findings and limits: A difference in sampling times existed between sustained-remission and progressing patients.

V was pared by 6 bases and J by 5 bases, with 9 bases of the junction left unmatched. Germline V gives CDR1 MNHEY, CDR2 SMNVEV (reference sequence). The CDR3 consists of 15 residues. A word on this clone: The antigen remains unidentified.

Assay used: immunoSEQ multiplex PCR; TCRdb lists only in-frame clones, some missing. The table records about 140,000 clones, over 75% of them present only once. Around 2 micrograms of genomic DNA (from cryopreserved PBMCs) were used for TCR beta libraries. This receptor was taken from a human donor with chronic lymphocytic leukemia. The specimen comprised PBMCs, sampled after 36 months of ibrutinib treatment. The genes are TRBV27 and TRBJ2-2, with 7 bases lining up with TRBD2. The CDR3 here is CASSRTSSSTGELFF. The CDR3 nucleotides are TGTGCCAGCAGCCGGACTAGTAGCAGTACCGGGGAGCTGTTTTTT.